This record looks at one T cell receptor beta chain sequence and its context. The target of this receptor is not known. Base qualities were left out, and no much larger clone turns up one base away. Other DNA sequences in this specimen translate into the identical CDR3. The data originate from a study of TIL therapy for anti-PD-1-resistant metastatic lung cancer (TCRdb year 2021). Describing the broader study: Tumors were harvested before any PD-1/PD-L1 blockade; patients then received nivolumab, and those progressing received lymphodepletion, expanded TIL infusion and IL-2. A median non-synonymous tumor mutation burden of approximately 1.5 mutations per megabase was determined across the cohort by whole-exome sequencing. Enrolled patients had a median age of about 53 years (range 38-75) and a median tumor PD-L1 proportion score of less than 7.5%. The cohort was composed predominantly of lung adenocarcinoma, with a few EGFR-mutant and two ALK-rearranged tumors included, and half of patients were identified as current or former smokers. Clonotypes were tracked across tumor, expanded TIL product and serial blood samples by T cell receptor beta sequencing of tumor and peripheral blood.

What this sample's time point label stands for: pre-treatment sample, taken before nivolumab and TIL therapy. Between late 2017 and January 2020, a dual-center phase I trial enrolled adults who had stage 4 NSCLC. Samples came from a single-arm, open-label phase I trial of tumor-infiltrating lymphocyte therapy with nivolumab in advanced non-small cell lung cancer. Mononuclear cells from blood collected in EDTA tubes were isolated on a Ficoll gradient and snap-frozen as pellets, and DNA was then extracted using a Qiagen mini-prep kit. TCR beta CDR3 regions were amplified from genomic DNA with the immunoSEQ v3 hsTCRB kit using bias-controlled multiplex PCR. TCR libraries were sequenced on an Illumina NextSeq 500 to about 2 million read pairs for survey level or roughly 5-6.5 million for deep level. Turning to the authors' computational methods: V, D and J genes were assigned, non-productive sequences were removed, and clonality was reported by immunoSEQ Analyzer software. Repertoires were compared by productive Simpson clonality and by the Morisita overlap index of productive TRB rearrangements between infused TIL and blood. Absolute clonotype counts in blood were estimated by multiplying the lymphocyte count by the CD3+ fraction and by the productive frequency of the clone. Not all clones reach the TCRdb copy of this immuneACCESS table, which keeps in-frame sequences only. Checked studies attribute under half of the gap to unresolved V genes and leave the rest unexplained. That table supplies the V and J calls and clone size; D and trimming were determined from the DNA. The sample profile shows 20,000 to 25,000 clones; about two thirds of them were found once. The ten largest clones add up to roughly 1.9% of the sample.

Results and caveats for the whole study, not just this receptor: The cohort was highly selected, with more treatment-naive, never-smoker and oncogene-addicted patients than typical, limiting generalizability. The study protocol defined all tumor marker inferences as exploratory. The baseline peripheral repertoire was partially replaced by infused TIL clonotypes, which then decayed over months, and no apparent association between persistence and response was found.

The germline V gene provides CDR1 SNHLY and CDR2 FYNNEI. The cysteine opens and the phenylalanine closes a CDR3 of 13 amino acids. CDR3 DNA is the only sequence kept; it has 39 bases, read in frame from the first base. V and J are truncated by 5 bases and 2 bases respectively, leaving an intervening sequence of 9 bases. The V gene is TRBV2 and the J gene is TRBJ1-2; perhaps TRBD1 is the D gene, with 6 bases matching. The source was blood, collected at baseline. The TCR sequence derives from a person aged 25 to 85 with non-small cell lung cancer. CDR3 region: CASSRDTNYGYTF. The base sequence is TGTGCCAGCAGTCGGGACACCAACTATGGCTACACCTTC.